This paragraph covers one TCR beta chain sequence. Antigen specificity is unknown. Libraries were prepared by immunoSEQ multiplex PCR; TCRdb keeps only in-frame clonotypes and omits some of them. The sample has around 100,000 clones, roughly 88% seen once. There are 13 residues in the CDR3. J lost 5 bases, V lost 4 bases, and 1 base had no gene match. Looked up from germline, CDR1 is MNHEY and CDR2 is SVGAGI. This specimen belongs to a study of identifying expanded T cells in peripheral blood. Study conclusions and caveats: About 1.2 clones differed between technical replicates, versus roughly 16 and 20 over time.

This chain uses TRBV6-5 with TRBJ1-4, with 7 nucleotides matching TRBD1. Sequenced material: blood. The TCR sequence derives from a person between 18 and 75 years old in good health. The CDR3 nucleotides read TGTGCCAGCAGTTCGACAGGGAATGAAAAACTGTTTTTT. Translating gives CASSSTGNEKLFF.